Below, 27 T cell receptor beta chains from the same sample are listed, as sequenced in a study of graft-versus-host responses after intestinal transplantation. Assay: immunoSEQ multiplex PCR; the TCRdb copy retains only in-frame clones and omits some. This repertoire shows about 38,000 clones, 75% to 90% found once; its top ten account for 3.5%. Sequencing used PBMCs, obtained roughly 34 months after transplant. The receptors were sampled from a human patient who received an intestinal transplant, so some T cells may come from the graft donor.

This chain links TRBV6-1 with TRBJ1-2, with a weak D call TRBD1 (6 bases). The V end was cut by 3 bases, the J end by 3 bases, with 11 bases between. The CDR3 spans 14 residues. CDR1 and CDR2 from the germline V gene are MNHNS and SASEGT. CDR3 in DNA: TGTGCCAGCAGTGAGACCCCAGGGGACTATGGCTACACCTTC. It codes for CASSETPGDYGYTF.

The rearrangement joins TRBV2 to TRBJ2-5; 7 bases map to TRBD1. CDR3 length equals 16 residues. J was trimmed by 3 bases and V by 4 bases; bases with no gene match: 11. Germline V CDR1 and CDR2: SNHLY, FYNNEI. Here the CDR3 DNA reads TGTGCCAGCAGTGGCCGGGACAGCCGAAGTAAAGAGACCCAGTACTTC. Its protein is CASSGRDSRSKETQYF.

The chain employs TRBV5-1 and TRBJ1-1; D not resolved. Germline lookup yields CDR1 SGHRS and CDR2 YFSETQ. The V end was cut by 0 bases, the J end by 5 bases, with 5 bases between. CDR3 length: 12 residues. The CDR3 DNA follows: TGCGCCAGCAGCTTGGATCGGACTGAAGCTTTCTTT. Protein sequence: CASSLDRTEAFF.

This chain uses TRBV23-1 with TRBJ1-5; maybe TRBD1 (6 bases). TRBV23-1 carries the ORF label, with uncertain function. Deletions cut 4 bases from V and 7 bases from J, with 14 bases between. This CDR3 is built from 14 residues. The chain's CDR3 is CASSLQGSRQPQHF. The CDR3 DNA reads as TGCGCCAGCAGTCTACAGGGATCACGGCAGCCCCAGCATTTT.

CDR3 sequence (DNA): TGTGCCAGCCAGCCCTCGACAGGGGTGAGGACCGGGGAGCTGTTTTTT. Its protein is CASQPSTGVRTGELFF. The chain joins TRBV6-6 to TRBJ2-2; 8 nucleotides line up with TRBD1. The V segment lost 8 bases and the J segment 5 bases; nucleotides outside the gene matches: 13. CDR1 and CDR2 (germline): MNHNY, SVGAGI (reference sequence). The length of the CDR3 is 16 residues.

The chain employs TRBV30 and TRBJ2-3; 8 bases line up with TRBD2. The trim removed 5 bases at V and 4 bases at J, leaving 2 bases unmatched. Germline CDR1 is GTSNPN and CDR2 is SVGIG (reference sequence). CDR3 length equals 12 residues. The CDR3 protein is CAWAGGSDTQYF. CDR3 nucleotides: TGTGCCTGGGCGGGGGGATCAGATACGCAGTATTTT. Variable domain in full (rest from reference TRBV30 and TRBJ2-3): SQTIHQWPATLVQPVGSPLSLECTVEGTSNPNLYWYRQAAGRGLQLLFYSVGIGQISSEVPQNLSASRPQDRQFILSSKKLLLSDSGFYLCAWAGGSDTQYFGPGTRLTVL.

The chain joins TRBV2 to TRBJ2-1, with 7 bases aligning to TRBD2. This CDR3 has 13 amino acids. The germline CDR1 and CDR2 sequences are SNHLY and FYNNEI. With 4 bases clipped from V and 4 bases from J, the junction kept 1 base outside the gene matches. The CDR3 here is CASSGGLYNEQFF. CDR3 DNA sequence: TGTGCCAGCAGTGGGGGACTATACAATGAGCAGTTCTTC.

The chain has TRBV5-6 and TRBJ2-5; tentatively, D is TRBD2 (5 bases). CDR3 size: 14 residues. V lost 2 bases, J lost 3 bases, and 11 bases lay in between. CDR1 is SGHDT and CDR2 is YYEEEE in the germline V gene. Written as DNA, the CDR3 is TGTGCCAGCAGCTTTTTCGGACTCGAAGAGACCCAGTACTTC. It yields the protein CASSFFGLEETQYF.

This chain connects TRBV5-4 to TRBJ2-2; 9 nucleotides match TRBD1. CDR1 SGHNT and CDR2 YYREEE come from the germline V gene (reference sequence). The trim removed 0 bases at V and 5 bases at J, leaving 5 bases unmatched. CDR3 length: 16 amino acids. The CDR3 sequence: CASSLALGQGTGELFF. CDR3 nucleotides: TGTGCCAGCAGCTTGGCCCTGGGACAGGGTACCGGGGAGCTGTTTTTT. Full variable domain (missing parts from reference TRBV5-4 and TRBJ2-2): ETGVTQSPTHLIKTRGQQVTLRCSSQSGHNTVSWYQQALGQGPQFIFQYYREEENGRGNFPPRFSGLQFPNYSSELNVNALELDDSALYLCASSLALGQGTGELFFGEGSRLTVL.

CDR3 sequence (DNA): TGCGCCAGCAGCCAAGATCCGCCAGGAACTGTCACAGATACGCAGTATTTT. As protein: CASSQDPPGTVTDTQYF. The chain is built from TRBV4-1 and TRBJ2-3, with D unresolved. Trimming removed 0 bases from V and 2 bases from J, with 15 bases in between. This CDR3 region has 17 residues. Germline CDR1 reads MGHRA; CDR2 reads YSYEKL.

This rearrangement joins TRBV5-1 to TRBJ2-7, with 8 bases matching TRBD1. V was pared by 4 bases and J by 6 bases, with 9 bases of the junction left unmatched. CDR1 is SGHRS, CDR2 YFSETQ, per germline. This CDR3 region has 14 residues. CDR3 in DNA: TGCGCCAGCAGCCGATATCAGGGGGCAGGCGAGCAGTACTTC. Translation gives CASSRYQGAGEQYF.

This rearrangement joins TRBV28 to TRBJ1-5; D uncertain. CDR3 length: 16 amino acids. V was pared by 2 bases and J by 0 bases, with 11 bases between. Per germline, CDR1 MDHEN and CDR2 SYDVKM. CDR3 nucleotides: TGTGCCAGCAGTTTACCGGTGCATGTTAGCAATCAGCCCCAGCATTTT. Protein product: CASSLPVHVSNQPQHF.

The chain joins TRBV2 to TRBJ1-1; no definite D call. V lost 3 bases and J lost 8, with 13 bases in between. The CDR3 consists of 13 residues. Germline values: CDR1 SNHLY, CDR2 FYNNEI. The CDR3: CASSDGALGEAFF. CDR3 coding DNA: TGTGCCAGCAGTGACGGAGCGTTGGGAGAAGCTTTCTTT.

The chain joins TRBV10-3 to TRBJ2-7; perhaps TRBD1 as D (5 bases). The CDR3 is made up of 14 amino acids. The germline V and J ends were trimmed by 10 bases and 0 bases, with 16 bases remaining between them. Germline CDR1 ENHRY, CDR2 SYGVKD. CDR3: CASHPGIPSYEQYF. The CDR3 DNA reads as TGTGCCAGTCACCCAGGGATTCCCTCCTACGAGCAGTACTTC.

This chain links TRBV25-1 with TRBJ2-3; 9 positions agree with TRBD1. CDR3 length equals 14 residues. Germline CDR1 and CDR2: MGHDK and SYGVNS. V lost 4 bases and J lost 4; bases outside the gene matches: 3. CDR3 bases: TGTGCCAGCAGTGCCCGACAGGGGGCAGATACGCAGTATTTT. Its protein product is CASSARQGADTQYF.

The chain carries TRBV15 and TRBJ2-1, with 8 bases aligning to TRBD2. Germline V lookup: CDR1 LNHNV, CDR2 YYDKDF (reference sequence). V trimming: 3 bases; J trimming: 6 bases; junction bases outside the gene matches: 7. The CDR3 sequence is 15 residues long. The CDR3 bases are TGTGCCACCAGCAGGAGGGGACTAGTTGGCAATGAGCAGTTCTTC. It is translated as CATSRRGLVGNEQFF.

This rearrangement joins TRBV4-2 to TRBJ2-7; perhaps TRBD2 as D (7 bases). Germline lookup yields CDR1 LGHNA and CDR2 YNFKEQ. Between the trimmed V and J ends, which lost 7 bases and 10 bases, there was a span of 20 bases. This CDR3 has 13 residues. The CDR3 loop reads CASKGGAPPGQYF. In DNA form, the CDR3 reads TGTGCCAGCAAGGGGGGGGCACCTCCCGGCCAGTACTTC.

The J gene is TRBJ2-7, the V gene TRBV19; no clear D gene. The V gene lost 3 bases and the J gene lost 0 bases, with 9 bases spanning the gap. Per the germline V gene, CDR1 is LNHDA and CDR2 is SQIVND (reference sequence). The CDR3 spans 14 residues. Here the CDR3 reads CASSMQASSYEQYF. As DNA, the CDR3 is TGTGCCAGTAGTATGCAGGCCAGCTCCTACGAGCAGTACTTC.

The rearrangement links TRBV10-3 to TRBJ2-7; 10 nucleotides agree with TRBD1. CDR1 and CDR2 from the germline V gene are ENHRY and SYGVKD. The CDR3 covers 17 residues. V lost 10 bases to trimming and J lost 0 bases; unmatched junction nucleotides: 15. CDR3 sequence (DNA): TGTGCCACCGCGACAGGGGGCGCCTCTTCTAGCTCCTACGAGCAGTACTTC. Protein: CATATGGASSSSYEQYF.

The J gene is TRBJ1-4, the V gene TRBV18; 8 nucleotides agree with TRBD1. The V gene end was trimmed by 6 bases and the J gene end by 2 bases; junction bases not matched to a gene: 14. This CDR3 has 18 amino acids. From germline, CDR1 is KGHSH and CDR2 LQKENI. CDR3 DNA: TGTGCCAGCTCGCTTTATCCTCAGGGGGCCTCGACTAATGAAAAACTGTTTTTT. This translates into CASSLYPQGASTNEKLFF.

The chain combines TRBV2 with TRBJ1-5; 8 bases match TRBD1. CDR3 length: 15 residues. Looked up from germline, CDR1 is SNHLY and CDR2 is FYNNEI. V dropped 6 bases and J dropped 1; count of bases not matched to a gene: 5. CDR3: CASRDRTGSNQPQHF. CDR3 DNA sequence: TGTGCCAGCAGGGATCGGACAGGGAGCAATCAGCCCCAGCATTTT.

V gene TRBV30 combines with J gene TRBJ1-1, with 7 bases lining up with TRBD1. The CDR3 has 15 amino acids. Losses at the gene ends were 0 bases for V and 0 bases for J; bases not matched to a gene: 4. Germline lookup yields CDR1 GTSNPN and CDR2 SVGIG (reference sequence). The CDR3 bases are TGTGCCTGGAGTGTAGGGCAGGGGGTGAACACTGAAGCTTTCTTT. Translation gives CAWSVGQGVNTEAFF.

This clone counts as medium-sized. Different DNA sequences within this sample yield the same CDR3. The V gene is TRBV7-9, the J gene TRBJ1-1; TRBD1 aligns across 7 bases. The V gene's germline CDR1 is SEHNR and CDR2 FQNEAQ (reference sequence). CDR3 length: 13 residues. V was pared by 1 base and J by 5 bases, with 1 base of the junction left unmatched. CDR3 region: CASSLDRGTEAFF. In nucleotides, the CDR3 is TGTGCCAGCAGCTTAGACAGGGGAACTGAAGCTTTCTTT.

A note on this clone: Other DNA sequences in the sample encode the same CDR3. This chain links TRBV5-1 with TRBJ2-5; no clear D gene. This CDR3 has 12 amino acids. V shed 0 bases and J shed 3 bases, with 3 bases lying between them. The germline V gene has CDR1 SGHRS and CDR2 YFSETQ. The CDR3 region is CASSLGKETQYF. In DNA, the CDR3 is TGCGCCAGCAGCTTGGGAAAAGAGACCCAGTACTTC.

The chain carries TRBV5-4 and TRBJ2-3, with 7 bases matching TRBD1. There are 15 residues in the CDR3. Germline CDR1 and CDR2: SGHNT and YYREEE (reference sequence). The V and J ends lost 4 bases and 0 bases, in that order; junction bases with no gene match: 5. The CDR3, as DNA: TGTGCCAGCAGCCGGGACAGTGCTAGCACAGATACGCAGTATTTT. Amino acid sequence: CASSRDSASTDTQYF.

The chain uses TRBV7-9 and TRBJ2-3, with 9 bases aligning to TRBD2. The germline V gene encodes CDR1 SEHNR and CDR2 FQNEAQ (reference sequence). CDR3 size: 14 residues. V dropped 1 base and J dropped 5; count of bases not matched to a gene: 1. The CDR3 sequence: CASSLETSGDTQYF. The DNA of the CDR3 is TGTGCCAGCAGCTTAGAGACTAGCGGAGATACGCAGTATTTT.

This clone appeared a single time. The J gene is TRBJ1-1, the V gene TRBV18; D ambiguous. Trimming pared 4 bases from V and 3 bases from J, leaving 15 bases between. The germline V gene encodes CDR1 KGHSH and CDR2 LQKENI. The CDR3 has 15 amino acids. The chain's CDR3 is CASSRLQLGDTEAFF. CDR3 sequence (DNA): TGTGCCAGCTCACGATTACAGCTTGGGGACACTGAAGCTTTCTTT.